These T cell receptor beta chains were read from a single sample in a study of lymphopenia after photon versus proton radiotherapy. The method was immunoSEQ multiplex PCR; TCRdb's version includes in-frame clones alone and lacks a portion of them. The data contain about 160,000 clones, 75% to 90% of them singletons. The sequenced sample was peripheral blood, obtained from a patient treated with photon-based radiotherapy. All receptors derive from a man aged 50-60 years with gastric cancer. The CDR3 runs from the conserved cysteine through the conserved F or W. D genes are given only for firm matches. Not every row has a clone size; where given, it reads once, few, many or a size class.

TGTGCTAGTGGTTTGGCTCGACAGGGGGCGCGGACAGATACGCAGTATTTT CASGLARQGARTDTQYF NA 17 TRBV12-5 TRBD1 TRBJ2-3
TGTGCCAGCAGTTACTCGACAGGACGGGTGGGTGGCTACACCTTC CASSYSTGRVGGYTF NA 15 TRBV6-5 NA TRBJ1-2
TGTGCCAGCAGTCCAGGACAGGCCCTGAACACTGAAGCTTTCTTT CASSPGQALNTEAFF NA 15 TRBV28 TRBD1 TRBJ1-1
TGTGCCAGCAGTGTCAGGGGCTCCGCCGGGGAGCTGTTTTTT CASSVRGSAGELFF NA 14 TRBV28 NA TRBJ2-2
TGTGCCAGCAGCCCGGGACAGGGAACCTATGGCTACACCTTC CASSPGQGTYGYTF NA 14 TRBV9 TRBD1 TRBJ1-2
TGCAGCGCCAAAATCGGGCATAGGGACAGGGTTTTTCCCGAGCAGTACTTC CSAKIGHRDRVFPEQYF NA 17 TRBV29-1 TRBD1 TRBJ2-7
TGTGCCAGCAGACCTGGGACAGGGTCTAATCAGCCCCAGCATTTT CASRPGTGSNQPQHF NA 15 TRBV7-8 TRBD1 TRBJ1-5
TGTGCCAGCAGGACTAGCGGGAGCGGGAGCACAGATACGCAGTATTTT CASRTSGSGSTDTQYF few 16 TRBV2 TRBD2 TRBJ2-3
TGTGCCAGCAGTTACACCTGGACAGGGGGGACTGAAGCTTTCTTT CASSYTWTGGTEAFF once 15 TRBV6-5 TRBD1 TRBJ1-1
TGTGCCAGCTCACCAAACCCTCTCTTATTGGGCTACACCTTC CASSPNPLLLGYTF NA 14 TRBV18 NA TRBJ1-2
TGTGCCAGTAGTATATCCAGCGGAGGCACCGGGGAGCTGTTTTTT CASSISSGGTGELFF NA 15 TRBV19 NA TRBJ2-2
TGTGCCAGTAGTATCTACAGGGCTGCTGAAGCTTTCTTT CASSIYRAAEAFF NA 13 TRBV19 NA TRBJ1-1
TGTGCCAGCAGCTCCCACTTGCGGGAGGGCCAAAATGAGCAGTTCTTC CASSSHLREGQNEQFF NA 16 TRBV5-4 TRBD2 TRBJ2-1
TGTGCCAGCAGCTTAGCCGGGACAAACTACGAGCAGTACTTC CASSLAGTNYEQYF NA 14 TRBV11-3 NA TRBJ2-7
TGTGCCTGGAGCCAGACGGGCATCCGCTACGAGCAGTACTTC CAWSQTGIRYEQYF NA 14 TRBV30 NA TRBJ2-7
TGTGCCAGCACCCCAGGGGGCGCCGTCGTCTACGAGCAGTACTTC CASTPGGAVVYEQYF NA 15 TRBV28 TRBD1 TRBJ2-7
TGCGCCAGCAGCCGATTCCCGACTAGCGGTTACACAGATACGCAGTATTTT CASSRFPTSGYTDTQYF once 17 TRBV5-1 TRBD2 TRBJ2-3
TGTGCCAGCAGCGATTCCGCCCTCAGGAATGAGCAGTTCTTC CASSDSALRNEQFF once 14 TRBV11-3 NA TRBJ2-1
TGTGCCTGGACGGGACTAGCGGGAGCGAGGGAGCAGTACTTC CAWTGLAGAREQYF NA 14 TRBV30 TRBD2 TRBJ2-7
TGTGCCAGCGGGACAGGGGGCGGCAATCAGCCCCAGCATTTT CASGTGGGNQPQHF NA 14 TRBV28 TRBD1 TRBJ1-5
TGTGCCAGCAGCCCGAAAGACAGGAACACTGAAGCTTTCTTT CASSPKDRNTEAFF once 14 TRBV13 NA TRBJ1-1
TGTGCCAGCAGCGCTGGGACAGGCCATCAGCCCCAGCATTTT CASSAGTGHQPQHF once 14 TRBV9 TRBD1 TRBJ1-5
TGTGCCAGCAGCCCGGACAGAGCTCTTGAGCAGTTCTTC CASSPDRALEQFF NA 13 TRBV7-9 NA TRBJ2-1
TGTGCCAGCAGCGGTATAGCGGGAGGGGCCCGCTCTGGGGCCAACGTCCTGACTTTC CASSGIAGGARSGANVLTF NA 19 TRBV9 TRBD2 TRBJ2-6
TGTGCCTGGAGTGACTGGGGGACGTCCAATGAGCAGTTCTTC CAWSDWGTSNEQFF NA 14 TRBV30 NA TRBJ2-1
TGTGCCAGCAGCCAAGCAAGTGCCAAAACCTACGAGCAGTACTTC CASSQASAKTYEQYF NA 15 TRBV4-2 NA TRBJ2-7
TGTGCCAGCAGACCGGGACAGGGGGCTTGGTTTGAGAAACTGTTTTTT CASRPGQGAWFEKLFF NA 16 TRBV6-6 TRBD1 TRBJ1-4
TGTGCCAGCAGATCCCAGGGGGCGCCGGGCACTGAAGCTTTCTTT CASRSQGAPGTEAFF NA 15 TRBV6-5 TRBD1 TRBJ1-1
TGCGCCAGCAGCTTGATTGCCGGGTCATATGGCTACACCTTC CASSLIAGSYGYTF NA 14 TRBV5-1 NA TRBJ1-2
TGTGCCAGCTCAAGGGCGGGAGCTAACTATGGCTACACCTTC CASSRAGANYGYTF NA 14 TRBV6-5 NA TRBJ1-2
TGTGCCAGTAGTATACAGGAGGGAGGGGAGCTGTTTTTT CASSIQEGGELFF NA 13 TRBV19 NA TRBJ2-2
TGTGCCAGTGAGAGACAGGGACGGGTCGGGGAGCTGTTTTTT CASERQGRVGELFF NA 14 TRBV6-1 TRBD1 TRBJ2-2
TGCGCCAGCACCTCGGGACTAGCGGCCTACAATGAGCAGTTCTTC CASTSGLAAYNEQFF NA 15 TRBV10-1 TRBD2 TRBJ2-1
TGTGCCAGCAGCCCAAACCGGGACACCTACGAGCAGTACTTC CASSPNRDTYEQYF NA 14 TRBV27 NA TRBJ2-7
TGTGCCAGCAGCTTAGCGAACGCAGGGGTTACCCAGTACTTC CASSLANAGVTQYF NA 14 TRBV7-2 NA TRBJ2-5
TGTGCCAGCAGGCCCGGGACAGAAGAGACCCAGTACTTC CASRPGTEETQYF NA 13 TRBV5-4 TRBD1 TRBJ2-5
TGTGCCAGCAGTGAGGGACTAGCGGAATACAATGAGCAGTTCTTC CASSEGLAEYNEQFF NA 15 TRBV27 TRBD2 TRBJ2-1
TGCGCCAGCAGTGACAGGGCCTACGAGCAGTACTTC CASSDRAYEQYF NA 12 TRBV10-1 NA TRBJ2-7
TGTGCCAGCAGCTCTACAAGCACAGATACGCAGTATTTT CASSSTSTDTQYF NA 13 TRBV11-3 NA TRBJ2-3
TGTGCCAGCAGCCAAGGACAAAGGGGGGGCTACAATGAGCAGTTCTTC CASSQGQRGGYNEQFF NA 16 TRBV4-2 NA TRBJ2-1
TGTGCCAGCTCACCAACTAGCGGGAGAGGCACCGGGGAGCTGTTTTTT CASSPTSGRGTGELFF few 16 TRBV18 TRBD2 TRBJ2-2
TGTGCCAGCAGCTTGGGATCCTCCTACAATGAGCAGTTCTTC CASSLGSSYNEQFF NA 14 TRBV5-8 NA TRBJ2-1
TGCGCCAGCAGACTAGCGGGAGGCCTAACGGAGTTCTTC CASRLAGGLTEFF NA 13 TRBV5-1 TRBD2 TRBJ2-1
TGTGCCAGCAGCTTCGGAGCAGTGAATGAGCAGTTCTTC CASSFGAVNEQFF NA 13 TRBV13 NA TRBJ2-1
TGTGCCAGCAGTGCAAGGCAGGGGAACACCGGGGAGCTGTTTTTT CASSARQGNTGELFF NA 15 TRBV6-1 NA TRBJ2-2